This T cell receptor beta chain was observed in a study of long-term antiretroviral therapy in people with HIV. Points from the study as a whole: Subsequent to ART, diversity was augmented yet persisted below that of transplant donor controls.

This was the immunoSEQ v3.0 assay at survey level. Data came from immunoSEQ multiplex PCR; TCRdb stores just in-frame clones and leaves some out. This table holds around 23,000 clones, over 70% found once. With respect to this clone: Antigen unknown.

Sample: unsorted PBMCs, taken 0.3 years after starting antiretroviral therapy. This sequence originates from a man aged 50-60 years with HIV.

The CDR3 loop reads CAWSTTVNLEQYF. The CDR3 DNA reads TGTGCCTGGAGTACAACCGTTAATCTGGAGCAGTACTTC. The chain carries TRBV30 and TRBJ2-7; no reliable D call. The CDR3 is 13 amino acids. Trimming took off 2 bases at V and 7 bases at J, with 15 bases between the two ends. CDR1 is GTSNPN, CDR2 SVGIG, per germline (reference sequence).